This TCR beta chain was sequenced during a study of cytomegalovirus exposure and HLA in healthy donors. Study results and limitations: Cytomegalovirus status was reportedly diagnosed by the classifier with high specificity and sensitivity. Serostatus for CMV was the only available immune exposure information.

It was with 60 Vbeta and 13 Jbeta primers that the PCR ran. Sequencing used immunoSEQ multiplex PCR; TCRdb keeps in-frame clones, though not all of them. Of more than 85,000 clones listed, roughly 15% are singletons. The CDR3 extends over 17 amino acids. Germline V lookup: CDR1 SGHAT, CDR2 FQNNGV. J lost 4 bases, V lost 2 bases, and 8 bases had no gene match. A word on this clone: Its antigen is not identified.

The chain links TRBV11-2 to TRBJ2-6; TRBD1 agrees at 7 bases. The specimen was PBMCs. The source is a female donor in good health and CMV-seronegative. CDR3 nucleotides: TGTGCCAGCAGCTTACACAGGGGAACGCTCGGGGCCAACGTCCTGACTTTC. It specifies CASSLHRGTLGANVLTF.